Here is one TCR beta chain with its context. Antigen specificity is unknown. The sample carries other DNA sequences with the same CDR3. The CDR3 runs 12 residues. With 2 bases removed from V and 3 bases from J, the gap between germline ends came to 4 bases. CDR1 is SGHNT, CDR2 YYREEE, per germline (reference sequence). Each sample came from a Caucasian adult donor living in Nashville, Tennessee. As processed by the authors: Filtering differed for immunoSEQ, which gave only junction sequences without quality scores. Using immunoSEQ multiplex PCR, the repertoire was profiled, and TCRdb retains in-frame clones only, with some absent. V and J calls and clone size come straight from that table; D and trimming were deduced from the DNA. The sample has fewer than 100,000 clones, roughly two thirds seen once. The sample comes from a study of shared clonotypes between healthy human individuals. Study-level background: Donors had three CD4 naive, three CD4 memory, two CD8 naive and one CD8 memory plate apiece.

Findings of the study overall: Naive subsets usually exceeded memory subsets in estimated richness.

The receptor's source is a young man in good health. V gene TRBV5-4 combines with J gene TRBJ2-3, with D unclear. Sequences were obtained from memory CD8+ T cells sorted from blood. This sample's subset: CD45RO+ cells pooled with CCR7-negative TemRA cells. DNA of the CDR3: TGTGCCAGCAGCTTTGGTACAGATACGCAGTATTTT. Residues: CASSFGTDTQYF.